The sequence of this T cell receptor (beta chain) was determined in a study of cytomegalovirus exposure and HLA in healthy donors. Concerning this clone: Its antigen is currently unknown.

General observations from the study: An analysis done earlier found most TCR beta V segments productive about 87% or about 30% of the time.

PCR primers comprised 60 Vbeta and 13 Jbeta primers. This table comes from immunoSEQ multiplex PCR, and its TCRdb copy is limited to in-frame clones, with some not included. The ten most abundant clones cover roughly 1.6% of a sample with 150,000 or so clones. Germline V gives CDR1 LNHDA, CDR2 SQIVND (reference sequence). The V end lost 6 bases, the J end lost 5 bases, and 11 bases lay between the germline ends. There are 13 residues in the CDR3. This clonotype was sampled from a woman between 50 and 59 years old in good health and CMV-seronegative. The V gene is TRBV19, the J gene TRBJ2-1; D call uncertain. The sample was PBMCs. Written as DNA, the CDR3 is TGTGCCAGTAGCGTGAGGAGAGACAATGAGCAGTTCTTC. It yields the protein CASSVRRDNEQFF.